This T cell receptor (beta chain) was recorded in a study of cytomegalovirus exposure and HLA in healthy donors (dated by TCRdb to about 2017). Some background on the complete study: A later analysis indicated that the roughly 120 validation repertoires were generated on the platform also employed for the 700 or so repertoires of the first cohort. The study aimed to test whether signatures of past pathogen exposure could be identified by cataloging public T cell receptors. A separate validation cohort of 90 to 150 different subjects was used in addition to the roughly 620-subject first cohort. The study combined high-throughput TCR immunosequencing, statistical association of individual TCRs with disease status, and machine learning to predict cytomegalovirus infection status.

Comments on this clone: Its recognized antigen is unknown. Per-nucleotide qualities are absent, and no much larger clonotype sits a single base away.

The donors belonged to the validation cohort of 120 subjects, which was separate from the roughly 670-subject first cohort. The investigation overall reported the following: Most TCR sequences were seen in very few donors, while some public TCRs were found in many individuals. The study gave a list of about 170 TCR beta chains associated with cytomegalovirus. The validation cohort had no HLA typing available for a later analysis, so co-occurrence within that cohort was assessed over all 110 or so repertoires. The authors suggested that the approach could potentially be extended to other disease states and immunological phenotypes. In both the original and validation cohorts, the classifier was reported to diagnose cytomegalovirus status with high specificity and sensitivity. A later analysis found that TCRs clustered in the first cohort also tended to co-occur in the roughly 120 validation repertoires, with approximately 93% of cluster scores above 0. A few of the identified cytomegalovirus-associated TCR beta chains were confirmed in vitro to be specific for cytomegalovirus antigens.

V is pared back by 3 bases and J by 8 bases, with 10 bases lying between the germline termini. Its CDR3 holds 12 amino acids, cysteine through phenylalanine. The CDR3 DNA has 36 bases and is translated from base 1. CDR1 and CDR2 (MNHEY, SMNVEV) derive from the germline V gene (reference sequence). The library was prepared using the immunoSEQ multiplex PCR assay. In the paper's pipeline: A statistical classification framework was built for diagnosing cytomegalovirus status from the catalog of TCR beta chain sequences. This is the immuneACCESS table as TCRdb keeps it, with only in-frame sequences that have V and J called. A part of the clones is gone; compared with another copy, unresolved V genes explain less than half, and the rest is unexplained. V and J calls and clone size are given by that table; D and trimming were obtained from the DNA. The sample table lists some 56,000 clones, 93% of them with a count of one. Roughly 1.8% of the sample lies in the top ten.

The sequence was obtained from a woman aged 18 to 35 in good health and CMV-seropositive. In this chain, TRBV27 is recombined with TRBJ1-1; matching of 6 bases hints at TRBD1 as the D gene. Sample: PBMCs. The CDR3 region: CASSFAGAEAFF. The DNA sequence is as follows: TGTGCCAGCAGTTTCGCGGGGGCGGAAGCTTTCTTT.